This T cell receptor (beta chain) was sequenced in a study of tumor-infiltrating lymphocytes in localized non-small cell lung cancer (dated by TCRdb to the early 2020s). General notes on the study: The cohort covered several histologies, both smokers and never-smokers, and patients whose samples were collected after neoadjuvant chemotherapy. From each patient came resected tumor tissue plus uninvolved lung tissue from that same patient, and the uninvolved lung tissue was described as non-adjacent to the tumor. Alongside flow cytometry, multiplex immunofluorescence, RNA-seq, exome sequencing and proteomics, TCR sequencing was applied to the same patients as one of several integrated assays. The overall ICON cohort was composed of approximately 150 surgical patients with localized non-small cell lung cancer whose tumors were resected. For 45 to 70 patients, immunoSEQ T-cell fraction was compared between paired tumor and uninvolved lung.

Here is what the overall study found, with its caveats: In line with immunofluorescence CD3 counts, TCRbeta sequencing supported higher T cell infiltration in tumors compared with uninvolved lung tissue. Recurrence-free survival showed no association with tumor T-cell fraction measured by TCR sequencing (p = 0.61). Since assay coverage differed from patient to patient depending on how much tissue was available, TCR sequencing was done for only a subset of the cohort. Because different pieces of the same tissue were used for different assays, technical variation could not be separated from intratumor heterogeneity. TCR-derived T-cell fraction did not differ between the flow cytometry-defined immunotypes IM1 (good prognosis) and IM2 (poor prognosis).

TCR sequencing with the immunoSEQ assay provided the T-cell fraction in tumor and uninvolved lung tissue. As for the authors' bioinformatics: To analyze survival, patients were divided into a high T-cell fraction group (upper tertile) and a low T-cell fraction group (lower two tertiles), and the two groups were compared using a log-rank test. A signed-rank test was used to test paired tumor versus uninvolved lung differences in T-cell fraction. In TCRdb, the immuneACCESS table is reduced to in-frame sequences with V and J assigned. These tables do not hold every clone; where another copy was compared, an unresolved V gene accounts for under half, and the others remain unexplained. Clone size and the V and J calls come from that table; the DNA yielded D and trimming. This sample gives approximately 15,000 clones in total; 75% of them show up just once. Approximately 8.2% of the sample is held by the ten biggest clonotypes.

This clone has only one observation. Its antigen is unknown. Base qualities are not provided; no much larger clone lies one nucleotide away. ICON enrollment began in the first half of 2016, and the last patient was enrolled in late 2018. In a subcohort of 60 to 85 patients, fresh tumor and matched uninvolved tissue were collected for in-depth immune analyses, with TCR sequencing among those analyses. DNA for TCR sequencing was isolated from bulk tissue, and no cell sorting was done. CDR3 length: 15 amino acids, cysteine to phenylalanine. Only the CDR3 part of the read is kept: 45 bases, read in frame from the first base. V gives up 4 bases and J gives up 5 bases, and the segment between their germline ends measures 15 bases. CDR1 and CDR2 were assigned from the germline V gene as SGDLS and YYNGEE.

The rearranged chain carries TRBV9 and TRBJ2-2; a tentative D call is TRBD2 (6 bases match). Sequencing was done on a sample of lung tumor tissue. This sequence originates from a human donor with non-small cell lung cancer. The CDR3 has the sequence CASSPEGRGTGELFF. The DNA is TGTGCCAGCAGCCCCGAGGGCCGGGGGACCGGGGAGCTGTTTTTT.